The T cell receptor (beta chain) described here comes from a study of T cell responses to AZD1222 COVID-19 vaccine. V lost 0 bases, J lost 3 bases, and 9 bases lay in between. The germline gives CDR1 SGHTA, CDR2 FQGNSA. CDR3 length: 14 amino acids. Notes on the study in general: Clonal diversity was possibly underestimated, and white British individuals and females predominated among donors.

Data came from immunoSEQ multiplex PCR; TCRdb stores just in-frame clones and leaves some out. Of 100,000 to 130,000 clones listed, roughly 90% are singletons. This clone came up once. Its specificity is not known. The material sequenced was peripheral blood, taken on day 0 of AZD1222 vaccination. The chain uses TRBV7-2 and TRBJ2-7; D gene ambiguous. This TCR derives from an adult in good health. The CDR3 loop reads CASSLAGKYYEQYF. The CDR3 nucleotides are TGTGCCAGCAGCTTAGCGGGAAAGTACTACGAGCAGTACTTC.